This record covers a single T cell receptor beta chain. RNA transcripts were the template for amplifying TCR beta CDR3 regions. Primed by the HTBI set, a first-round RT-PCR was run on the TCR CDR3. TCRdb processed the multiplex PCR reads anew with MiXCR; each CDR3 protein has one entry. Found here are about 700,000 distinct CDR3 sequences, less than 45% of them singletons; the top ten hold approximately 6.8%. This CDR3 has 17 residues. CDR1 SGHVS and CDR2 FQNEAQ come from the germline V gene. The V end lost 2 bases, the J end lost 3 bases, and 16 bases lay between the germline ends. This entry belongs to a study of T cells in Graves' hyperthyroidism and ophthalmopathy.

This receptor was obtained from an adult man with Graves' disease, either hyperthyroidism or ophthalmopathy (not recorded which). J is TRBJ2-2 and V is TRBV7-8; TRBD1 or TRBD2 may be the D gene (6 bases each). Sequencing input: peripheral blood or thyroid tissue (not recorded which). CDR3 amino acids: CASSLTPGGAYTGELFF. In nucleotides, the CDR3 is TGTGCCAGCAGCTTAACGCCCGGGGGCGCTTACACCGGGGAGCTGTTTTTT.